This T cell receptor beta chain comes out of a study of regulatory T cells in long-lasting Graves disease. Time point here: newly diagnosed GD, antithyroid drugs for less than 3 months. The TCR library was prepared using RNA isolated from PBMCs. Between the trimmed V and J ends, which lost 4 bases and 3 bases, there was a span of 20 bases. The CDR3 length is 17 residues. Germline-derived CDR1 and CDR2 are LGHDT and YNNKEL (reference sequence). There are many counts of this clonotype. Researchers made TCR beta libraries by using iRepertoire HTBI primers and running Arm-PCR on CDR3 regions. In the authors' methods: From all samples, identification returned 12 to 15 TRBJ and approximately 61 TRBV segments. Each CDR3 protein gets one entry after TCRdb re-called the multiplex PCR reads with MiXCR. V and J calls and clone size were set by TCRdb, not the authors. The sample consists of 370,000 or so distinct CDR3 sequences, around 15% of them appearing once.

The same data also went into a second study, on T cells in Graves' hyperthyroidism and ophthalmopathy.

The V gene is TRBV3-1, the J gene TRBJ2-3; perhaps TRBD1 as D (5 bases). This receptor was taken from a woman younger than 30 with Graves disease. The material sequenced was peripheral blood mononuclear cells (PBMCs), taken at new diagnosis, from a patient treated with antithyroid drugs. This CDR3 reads CASSLDSRTPRTDTQYF. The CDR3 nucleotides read TGTGCCAGCAGCCTAGACAGTAGAACTCCGCGGACAGATACGCAGTATTTT.